Below, 21 T cell receptor beta chains from the same sample are listed, as sequenced in a study of blood T cells in healthy people across ages. The authors ran a second PCR of 7 to 11 cycles using a sample-barcoded 5' primer and a J-beta primer mix. One entry per CDR3 protein, called by TCRdb with MiXCR from the 5' RACE reads. The table has some 860,000 distinct CDR3 sequences, about 61% seen once. Specimen: blood. The receptors were sampled from a man in his forties in good health.

This chain connects TRBV29-1 to TRBJ2-2; TRBD2 agrees at 13 bases. V lost 3 bases to trimming and J lost 1 base; unmatched junction nucleotides: 5. Germline V gives CDR1 SQVTM, CDR2 ANQGSEA. This CDR3 has 17 residues. CDR3 in amino acids: CSVEDGLAGVNTGELFF. The CDR3 DNA reads as TGCAGCGTTGAGGACGGACTAGCGGGGGTGAACACCGGGGAGCTGTTTTTT.

The genes are TRBV9 and TRBJ2-1, with 10 bases that match TRBD2. V shed 3 bases, J shed 0 bases, and the junction held 9 bases outside the gene matches. From germline, CDR1 is SGDLS and CDR2 YYNGEE. The CDR3 is 18 amino acids. Written as DNA, the CDR3 is TGTGCCAGCAGCGCGGAGCTAGCGGGGGTGATCTCCTACAATGAGCAGTTCTTC. This encodes CASSAELAGVISYNEQFF.

The V gene is TRBV20-1, the J gene TRBJ1-4; D remains ambiguous. V lost 2 bases to trimming and J lost 8 bases, with 12 bases between them. Germline V CDR1 and CDR2: DFQATT, SNEGSKA (reference sequence). The CDR3 is 13 amino acids. CDR3 nucleotides: TGCAGTGCTAGACCTCGGGCCCCAGAAAAACTGTTTTTT. The encoded protein is CSARPRAPEKLFF.

This chain links TRBV7-9 with TRBJ2-5; D is possibly TRBD2 (5 bases). This CDR3 is 14 amino acids long. The germline V gene has CDR1 SEHNR and CDR2 FQNEAQ (reference sequence). The V end lost 1 base, the J end lost 11 bases, and 17 bases lay between the germline ends. The CDR3 loop reads CASSLGGLDNEQYF. The CDR3, as DNA: TGTGCCAGCAGCTTAGGAGGGCTTGACAATGAGCAGTACTTC.

In this sample, this clonotype turned up a few times. This rearrangement joins TRBV27 to TRBJ2-7; D remains ambiguous. The CDR3 sequence is 13 residues long. Per germline, CDR1 MNHEY and CDR2 SMNVEV (reference sequence). V was trimmed by 6 bases and J by 3 bases, leaving 12 bases between them. The CDR3, as DNA: TGTGCCAGCAGACCCTCTGGAGACTACGAGCAGTACTTC. This sequence encodes CASRPSGDYEQYF.

This clonotype was seen a handful of times. The V gene is TRBV7-2, the J gene TRBJ2-7; TRBD1 matches 7 bases. The ends lost 3 bases at V and 6 bases at J; junction bases unmatched: 8. The CDR3 runs to 14 residues. In germline, CDR1 is SGHTA, CDR2 FQGNSA. The CDR3 DNA is TGTGCCAGCAGCTTTCCCGTTACAGGGGCCGAGCAGTACTTC. Translated: CASSFPVTGAEQYF. The full variable domain, its missing parts supplied by reference TRBV7-2 and TRBJ2-7, is GAGVSQSPSNKVTEKGKDVELRCDPISGHTALYWYRQSLGQGLEFLIYFQGNSAPDKSGLPSDRFSAERTGGSVSTLTIQRTQQEDSAVYLCASSFPVTGAEQYFGPGTRLTVT.

The chain links TRBV20-1 to TRBJ2-4, with D uncertain. The CDR3 runs to 17 residues. V shed 1 base and J shed 3 bases, with 19 bases lying between them. Germline lookup yields CDR1 DFQATT and CDR2 SNEGSKA (reference sequence). This chain's CDR3 is CSARVSGPVIDKNIQYF. The DNA of the CDR3 is TGCAGTGCTAGAGTTTCAGGCCCCGTTATAGACAAAAACATTCAGTACTTC.

The chain joins TRBV29-1 to TRBJ2-3; unclear D gene. Trimming shortened V by 7 bases and J by 5 bases, and 19 bases separated the two germline ends. The CDR3 runs 14 residues. CDR1 and CDR2 (germline): SQVTM, ANQGSEA. CDR3 loop: CSAEALDMGDTQYF. The CDR3 DNA sequence: TGCAGCGCTGAGGCCCTCGATATGGGAGATACGCAGTATTTT.

This clonotype was seen a handful of times. The chain uses TRBV7-8 and TRBJ2-7; no clear D gene. CDR3 length: 18 residues. Germline loops: CDR1 SGHVS, CDR2 FQNEAQ. The V end lost 6 bases, the J end lost 4 bases, and 28 bases lay between the germline ends. CDR3 sequence: CASSPGAYGKQFPYEQYF. The CDR3 DNA reads TGTGCCAGCAGTCCTGGAGCTTATGGCAAGCAATTCCCGTACGAGCAGTACTTC.

V gene TRBV9 combines with J gene TRBJ2-7, with 7 bases aligning to TRBD2. The germline gives CDR1 SGDLS, CDR2 YYNGEE. The CDR3 has 14 amino acids. V was clipped by 4 bases and J by 6 bases; unmatched bases: 10. CDR3 residues: CASSPAGASLEQYF. CDR3 DNA: TGTGCCAGCAGCCCCGCGGGAGCAAGTCTCGAGCAGTACTTC.

This clonotype has a handful of counts. The rearrangement uses TRBV13 and TRBJ2-3; D could derive from TRBD1 or TRBD2 (5 bases each). Germline CDR1 reads PRHDT; CDR2 reads FYEKMQ (reference sequence). The CDR3 totals 16 residues. Trimming stripped 4 bases from V and 13 bases from J, with 27 bases between. The CDR3 nucleotides read TGTGCCAGCAGCTCCGCCGCCGTGGGGGAAAGGAGTGCGGAGTATTTT. Protein product: CASSSAAVGERSAEYF.

The chain links TRBV3-1 to TRBJ2-1, with D tentatively TRBD2 (5 bases). V was clipped by 7 bases and J by 6 bases, with 19 bases between them. This CDR3 is 15 amino acids long. Per the germline V gene, CDR1 is LGHDT and CDR2 is YNNKEL (reference sequence). CDR3 DNA: TGTGCCAGCACGATTACTCTCCTTGGAGGCAATGAGCAGTTCTTC. It encodes CASTITLLGGNEQFF.

The CDR3 reads CASSRTEYQTYEQYF. In DNA, the CDR3 is TGTGCCAGCAGCCGCACGGAATACCAAACCTACGAGCAGTACTTC. The gene calls are TRBV7-8 and TRBJ2-4; D unclear. With the DNA end fitting TRBJ2-7 better, the J assignment may be wrong. Germline V gene sequence: CDR1 SGHVS, CDR2 FQNEAQ. The CDR3 sequence is 15 residues long.

The genes are TRBV19 and TRBJ1-5, with 12 bases that match TRBD1. Germline loops: CDR1 LNHDA, CDR2 SQIVND (reference sequence). CDR3 length: 12 residues. V gave up 3 bases and J gave up 15 bases; unmatched junction bases: 3. CDR3 bases: TGTGCCAGTAGTATTGGGGACAGGGGGCCGCATTTT. This gives the protein CASSIGDRGPHF. Full variable domain (missing parts from reference TRBV19 and TRBJ1-5): DGGITQSPKYLFRKEGQNVTLSCEQNLNHDAMYWYRQDPGQGLRLIYYSQIVNDFQKGDIAEGYSVSREKKESFPLTVTSAQKNPTAFYLCASSIGDRGPHFGDGTRLSIL.

For this clonotype: It may be a read error: a sequence one base away is much more abundant. This rearrangement joins TRBV15 to TRBJ1-1, with 8 nucleotides matching TRBD1. In germline, CDR1 is LNHNV, CDR2 YYDKDF (reference sequence). The CDR3 contains 18 residues. The DNA for the CDR3 is TGTGCCGCCAGCAGAGATATCAGTGCGGCGGACAGGGCGGCTGAAGCTTTCTTT. Protein product: CAASRDISAADRAAEAFF.

The rearrangement links TRBV5-5 to TRBJ2-3; the match to TRBD1 covers 10 bases. Germline V gives CDR1 SGHKS, CDR2 YYEKEE (reference sequence). This CDR3 has 12 amino acids. The V segment lost 5 bases and the J segment 8 bases; nucleotides outside the gene matches: 2. The CDR3: CASRRQGATQYF. CDR3 nucleotides: TGTGCCAGCAGGCGACAGGGGGCTACGCAGTATTTT. Variable domain in full (rest from reference TRBV5-5 and TRBJ2-3): DAGVTQSPTHLIKTRGQQVTLRCSPISGHKSVSWYQQVLGQGPQFIFQYYEKEERGRGNFPDRFSARQFPNYSSELNVNALLLGDSALYLCASRRQGATQYFGPGTRLTVL.

The chain recombines TRBV20-1 with TRBJ2-4, with TRBD2 identical over 13 bases. The CDR3 sequence is 15 residues long. The junction had 8 bases not matched to a gene; V was cut back by 5 bases and J by 7 bases. The germline V gene encodes CDR1 DFQATT and CDR2 SNEGSKA (reference sequence). The CDR3 coding sequence is TGCAGTGCTCGACTAGCGGGGGGTCGTATGAACATTCAGTACTTC. This translates into CSARLAGGRMNIQYF.

This clonotype came up a few times. The chain recombines TRBV7-2 with TRBJ2-7, with 7 bases lining up with TRBD2. This CDR3 comprises 14 residues. Germline CDR1 and CDR2: SGHTA and FQGNSA. The V gene end was trimmed by 7 bases and the J gene end by 0 bases; junction bases not matched to a gene: 6. The CDR3 loop is CASTSGGSSYEQYF. The CDR3 DNA is TGTGCCAGCACCAGCGGCGGGAGCTCCTACGAGCAGTACTTC.

This clonotype was detected a few times. The V and J genes are TRBV7-2 and TRBJ2-7; D is undetermined. The CDR3 extends over 15 amino acids. Per germline, CDR1 SGHTA and CDR2 FQGNSA. Trimming cost V 1 base and J 0 bases, with 10 bases left between them. Written as DNA, the CDR3 is TGTGCCAGCAGCTTAGTGAACGGGCCCTCCTACGAGCAGTACTTC. The encoded protein is CASSLVNGPSYEQYF.

The rearrangement uses TRBV20-1 and TRBJ2-7; perhaps TRBD2 as D (5 bases). CDR3 size: 16 residues. Germline CDR1 reads DFQATT; CDR2 reads SNEGSKA (reference sequence). V gave up 0 bases and J gave up 2 bases, with 17 bases separating them. CDR3 residues: CSARDPGGGAAYEQYF. The DNA for the CDR3 is TGCAGTGCTAGAGACCCCGGCGGAGGCGCAGCCTACGAGCAGTACTTC.

The chain employs TRBV4-2 and TRBJ1-2; the match to TRBD1 covers 7 bases. This CDR3 has 21 amino acids. CDR1 is LGHNA, CDR2 YNFKEQ, per germline. The V segment lost 2 bases and the J segment 4 bases; nucleotides outside the gene matches: 25. The CDR3 protein is CASSQKRKATGTAFVGYGYTF. CDR3 nucleotide sequence: TGTGCCAGCAGCCAAAAGAGAAAGGCAACCGGGACAGCCTTTGTAGGCTATGGCTACACCTTC.